The source of this T cell receptor beta chain is a study of kidney transplant recipient with SARS-CoV-2 infection. The CDR3 extends over 16 amino acids. The V and J ends lost 6 bases and 4 bases respectively, with 22 bases between them. TCRdb redid the calling of the reads with MiXCR, one entry per CDR3 protein. The table has roughly 230,000 distinct CDR3 sequences, 25% to 35% seen once. The chain uses TRBV5-3 and TRBJ1-2; D may be TRBD1 (5 bases). TRBV5-3 is an ORF for which the function is uncertain. Sequenced here: a blood sample, sampled at baseline and on roughly day 120 from a kidney transplant recipient. This clonotype originated in a male patient between 25 and 39 years old who had COVID-19 and was a kidney transplant recipient. Some of the T cells may derive from the graft donor. The CDR3 DNA sequence: TGTGCCAGAATAGGGGTAGTGGTGAGAAAGACCTATGGCTACACCTTC. It specifies CARIGVVVRKTYGYTF.